These 5 T cell receptor beta chains were all obtained from the same sample, sequenced in a study of beta chain features in type 1 diabetes. All of the isolated RNA was reverse transcribed, so expressed TCRB transcripts were sequenced. Measured with immunoSEQ multiplex PCR; TCRdb has only the in-frame clones, and not every one. Counted here are 150,000 to 170,000 clones, approximately 8.1% occurring once; the ten biggest clones make up 0.55% to 0.75%. Sequencing used central memory CD4+ T cells from blood. The receptor source for this set is a man between 18 and 29 years old in good health.

The sample holds many counts of this clone. The chain employs TRBV4-1 and TRBJ2-2; TRBD2 matches at 7 bases. V lost 6 bases and J lost 0; bases outside the gene matches: 4. This CDR3 comprises 15 residues. CDR1 and CDR2 (germline): MGHRA, YSYEKL. CDR3 nucleotide sequence: TGCGCCAGCAGACCCGCGGGGGCGAACACCGGGGAGCTGTTTTTT. It is translated as CASRPAGANTGELFF.

V is TRBV7-8 and J is TRBJ2-3, with 12 bases matching TRBD2. With 6 bases clipped from V and 6 bases from J, the junction kept 7 bases outside the gene matches. The CDR3 is 15 amino acids. The V gene's germline CDR1 is SGHVS and CDR2 FQNEAQ. DNA of the CDR3: TGTGCCAGCAGGCCCGGTCTAGCGGGGGGGGATACGCAGTATTTT. Protein product: CASRPGLAGGDTQYF.

The sample holds a few counts of this clone. V is TRBV14 and J is TRBJ2-7, with 7 bases aligning to TRBD2. Looked up from germline, CDR1 is SGHDN and CDR2 is FVKESK. This CDR3 contains 15 residues. J was trimmed by 2 bases and V by 1 base; bases with no gene match: 5. CDR3 DNA sequence: TGTGCCAGCAGCCAAGTGCCGGGAGGTACCTACGAGCAGTACTTC. It translates to CASSQVPGGTYEQYF.

This clone was observed many times. The V and J genes are TRBV14 and TRBJ1-4; D ambiguous. This CDR3 contains 13 residues. The V end lost 4 bases, the J end lost 10 bases, and 13 bases lay between the germline ends. The germline V gene has CDR1 SGHDN and CDR2 FVKESK. The CDR3 region is CASSPQRDGKLFF. CDR3 sequence (DNA): TGTGCCAGCAGCCCCCAGAGGGATGGAAAACTGTTTTTT.

The V call is TRBV13, the J call TRBJ2-5; TRBD1 aligns across 10 bases. Germline assignment: CDR1 PRHDT and CDR2 FYEKMQ (reference sequence). The CDR3 runs to 15 residues. The V and J ends lost 4 bases and 4 bases, in that order; junction bases with no gene match: 6. CDR3 sequence reads: CASSYRDRGVETQYF. CDR3 in DNA: TGTGCCAGCAGCTACCGGGACAGGGGTGTAGAGACCCAGTACTTC.